This TCR beta chain was captured in a study of T cells in Graves' hyperthyroidism and ophthalmopathy. Amplification targeted TCR beta CDR3 regions from RNA transcripts. HTBI primers were employed in a first-round RT-PCR of the TCR CDR3. From the multiplex PCR reads, TCRdb called clonotypes with MiXCR, one entry per CDR3 protein. This table has about 400,000 distinct CDR3 sequences, about 14% appearing once. The CDR3 spans 16 residues. Trimming removed 5 bases from V and 7 bases from J; junction bases left unmatched: 8. The germline V gene has CDR1 SGHTA and CDR2 FQGNSA. This clonotype came up many times.

The sequenced sample consisted of blood. The rearrangement links TRBV7-2 to TRBJ2-3; 14 bases line up with TRBD2. The receptor was derived from a woman in her twenties or thirties with Graves' ophthalmopathy. The CDR3: CASSRTSGGTPNTQYF. CDR3 coding DNA: TGTGCCAGCAGCCGGACTAGCGGGGGGACCCCTAATACGCAGTATTTT.